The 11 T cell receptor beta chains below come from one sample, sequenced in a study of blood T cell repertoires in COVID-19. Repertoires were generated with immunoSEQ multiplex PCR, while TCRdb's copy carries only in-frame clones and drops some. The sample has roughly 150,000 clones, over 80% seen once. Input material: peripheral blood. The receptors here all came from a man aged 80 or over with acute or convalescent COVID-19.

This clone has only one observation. The CDR3 DNA is TGTGCCAGCAGTTTATCGGGCGGGACCTACGAGCAGTACTTC. Amino acids: CASSLSGGTYEQYF. The V call is TRBV27, the J call TRBJ2-7, with D maybe TRBD2 (6 bases). This CDR3 is built from 14 residues. Trimming took off 0 bases at V and 2 bases at J, with 8 bases between the two ends. From germline, CDR1 is MNHEY and CDR2 SMNVEV (reference sequence).

Here the CDR3 reads CASSWAGGTGNTIYF. CDR3 in DNA: TGTGCCAGCAGCTGGGCAGGGGGGACTGGAAACACCATATATTTT. This rearrangement joins TRBV5-8 to TRBJ1-3; TRBD1 agrees at 7 bases. V lost 3 bases, J lost 2 bases, and 5 bases stayed unmatched. The CDR3 loop spans 15 amino acids. The germline V gene encodes CDR1 SGHTS and CDR2 YDEGEE.

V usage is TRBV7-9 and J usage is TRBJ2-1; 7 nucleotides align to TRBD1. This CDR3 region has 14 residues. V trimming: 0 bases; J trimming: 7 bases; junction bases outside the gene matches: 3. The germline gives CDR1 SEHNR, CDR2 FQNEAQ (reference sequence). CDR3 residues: CASSLAGGWNEQFF. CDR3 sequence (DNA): TGTGCCAGCAGCTTAGCAGGGGGCTGGAATGAGCAGTTCTTC.

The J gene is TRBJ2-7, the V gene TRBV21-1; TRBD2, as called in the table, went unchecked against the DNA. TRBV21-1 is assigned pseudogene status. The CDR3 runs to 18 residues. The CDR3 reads CASSKDWEGGGLPYEQYF. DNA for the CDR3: TGTGCCAGCAGCAAAGACTGGGAGGGCGGGGGGCTACCCTACGAGCAGTACTTC.

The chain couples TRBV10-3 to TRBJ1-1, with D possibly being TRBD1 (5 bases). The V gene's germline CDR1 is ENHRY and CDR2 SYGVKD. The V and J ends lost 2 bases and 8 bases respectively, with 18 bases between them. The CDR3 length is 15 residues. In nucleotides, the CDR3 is TGTGCCATCAGTGAGAGTTTTGGGGCCGCTGGGGAAGCTTTCTTT. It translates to CAISESFGAAGEAFF.

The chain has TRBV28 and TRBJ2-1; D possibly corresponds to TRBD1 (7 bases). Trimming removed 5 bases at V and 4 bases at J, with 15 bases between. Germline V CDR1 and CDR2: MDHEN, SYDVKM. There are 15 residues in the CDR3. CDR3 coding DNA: TGTGCCAGCAGTGGGGGGACAGCCGATTACAATGAGCAGTTCTTC. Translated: CASSGGTADYNEQFF.

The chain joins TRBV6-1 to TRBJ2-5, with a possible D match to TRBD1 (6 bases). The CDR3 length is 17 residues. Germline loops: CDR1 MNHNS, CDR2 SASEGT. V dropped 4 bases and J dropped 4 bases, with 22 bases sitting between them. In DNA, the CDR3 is TGTGCCAGCAGTGTCGGGACAACAACACAGAGGGGAGAGACCCAGTACTTC. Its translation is CASSVGTTTQRGETQYF.

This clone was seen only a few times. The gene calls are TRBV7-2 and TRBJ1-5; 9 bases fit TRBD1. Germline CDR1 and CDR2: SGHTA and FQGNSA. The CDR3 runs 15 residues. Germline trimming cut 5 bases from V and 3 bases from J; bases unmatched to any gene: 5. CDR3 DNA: TGTGCCAGCAGCCCGCGGACAGGGGACAATCAGCCCCAGCATTTT. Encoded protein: CASSPRTGDNQPQHF.

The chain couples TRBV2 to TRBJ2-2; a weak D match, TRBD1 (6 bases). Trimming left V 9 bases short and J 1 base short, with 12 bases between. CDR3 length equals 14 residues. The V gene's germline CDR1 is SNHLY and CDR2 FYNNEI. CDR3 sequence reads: CASFKGGNTGELFF. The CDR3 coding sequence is TGTGCCAGTTTTAAAGGGGGGAACACCGGGGAGCTGTTTTTT.

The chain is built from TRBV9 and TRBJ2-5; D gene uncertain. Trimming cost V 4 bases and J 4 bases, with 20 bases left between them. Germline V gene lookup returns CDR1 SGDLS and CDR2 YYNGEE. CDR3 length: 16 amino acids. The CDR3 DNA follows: TGTGCCAGCAGCCCTCGCACCCCCGCCGGTTTAGAGACCCAGTACTTC. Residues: CASSPRTPAGLETQYF. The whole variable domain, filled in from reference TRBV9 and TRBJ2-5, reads DSGVTQTPKHLITATGQRVTLRCSPRSGDLSVYWYQQSLDQGLQFLIQYYNGEERAKGNILERFSAQQFPDLHSELNLSSLELGDSALYFCASSPRTPAGLETQYFGPGTRLLVL.

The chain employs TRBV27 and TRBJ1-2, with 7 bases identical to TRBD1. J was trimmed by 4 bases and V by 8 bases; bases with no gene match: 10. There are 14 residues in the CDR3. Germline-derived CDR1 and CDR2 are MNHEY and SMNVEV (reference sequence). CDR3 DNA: TGTGCCAGCGGAGGACAGGACTCCGGCTATGGCTACACCTTC. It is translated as CASGGQDSGYGYTF.